This record concerns one TCR beta chain sequence. The clone's antigen remains unknown. No much larger clonotype is one base removed from it; base qualities were not supplied. Additional DNA sequences in this sample encode the identical CDR3. The library was built by means of the immunoSEQ multiplex PCR assay. For TCR sequencing, RNA was extracted from every sample and reverse transcribed into cDNA to serve as template. SuperScript III was used for first-strand cDNA synthesis, primed with a 2:1 mix of oligo-dT and random hexamers. Amplification bias was assessed with a synthetic immune receptor repertoire, and residual bias was removed computationally. The original methods were these. After raw reads were preprocessed to remove errors, the CDR3 was defined following IMGT conventions as running from the conserved cysteine to phenylalanine. Clonality was calculated as 1 minus Shannon entropy normalized by log2 of the number of productive unique TCRs. CD4 or CD8 identity of scalp clones was inferred by cross-referencing scalp TCRbeta sequences with sorted blood CD4 and CD8 repertoires. The clones in this table, taken by TCRdb from immuneACCESS, are in-frame only. Not every clone is retained; where verified, under half of the shortfall comes from an unresolved V gene, and the cause of the rest is unknown. Clonal size and the V and J genes are those of that table, whereas D and trimming came from the DNA. In this sample the table shows around 210,000 clones, 56% of which occur a single time. The leading ten clones occupy roughly 5.3% of the sample.

This sample is part of a study of CD8+ T cells in alopecia areata (dated by TCRdb to the late 2010s). Background on the whole study: High-throughput TCRbeta sequencing was used to examine T cell clonal expansion in alopecia areata in both the C3H/HeJ mouse model and human patients. Human TCRbeta sequencing covered scalp tissue and sorted CD4+ and CD8+ peripheral blood T cells from patchy and totalis/universalis alopecia areata patients and healthy controls. Scalp clonality was compared across normal scalp (n=4), patchy alopecia areata scalp (n=8), and alopecia totalis/universalis scalp (n=8). RNA came from the PAXgene miRNA kit for fixed scalp, the miRNeasy kit for PBMCs, and the RNeasy kit for mouse skin. Amplification of TCRbeta CDR3 regions was done by immunoSEQ multiplex PCR using 35 Vbeta forward primers and 13 Jbeta reverse primers.

Its CDR3 holds 12 amino acids, cysteine through phenylalanine. The entry retains the CDR3 DNA only, 36 bases that are in frame from base 1. The CDR1 and CDR2 encoded by the germline V gene (reference sequence) are SEHNR and FQNEAQ. V and J are truncated by 5 bases and 1 base respectively, leaving an intervening sequence of 4 bases. PBMCs were isolated by density centrifugation and stained for CD3, CD4 and CD8, after which CD4+ and CD8+ T cells were sorted on a FACSAria. Scalp biopsies and blood samples were obtained from unaffected controls. Broad study findings and their caveats: Compared with mice, TCR sequences shared between patients were less clear, possibly partly because of HLA diversity across the patient population. Unlike mouse skin, where gammadelta T cells dominate, normal human skin contains resident alphabeta T cells that get sequenced too, which complicates analysis of the scalp TCR repertoire. Compared with normal scalp, lesional scalp, particularly in alopecia totalis/universalis, had higher clonality and more expanded CD8+ clones, which suggests antigenic drive.

This receptor was obtained from a human donor in good health. Material: CD8+ T cells sorted from blood. The rearranged segments are TRBV7-9 and TRBJ2-3, with no D gene named confidently. Here is the DNA: TGTGCCAGCAGCCCAGGCACAGATACGCAGTATTTT. The encoded protein is CASSPGTDTQYF.